The clone carrying this T cell receptor beta chain was detected many times. Its antigen is not known. Ophthalmopathy patients all had a Clinical Activity Score of at least 3, a NOSPECS grade of at least 4 and disease under 3 months old. On the basis of clinical symptoms, serum thyroxine and TRAb, thyroid ultrasound and orbital computed tomography, diagnoses were made. The sample is drawn from a study of T cells in Graves' hyperthyroidism and ophthalmopathy. Regarding the study as a whole: In blood, most of the thyroid clonotypes expanded above 0.001 were also present.

Amplified regions were TCR beta CDR3 sequences from RNA transcripts. A set of HTBI primers served as the primers for a first-round RT-PCR of the TCR CDR3. TCRdb redid the calling of the multiplex PCR reads with MiXCR, one entry per CDR3 protein. The sample includes hundreds of thousands of distinct CDR3 sequences, roughly 13% seen only once; the top ten take almost 35%. V shed 8 bases, J shed 4 bases, and the junction held 15 bases outside the gene matches. The CDR3 spans 16 residues. Germline assignment: CDR1 SGHTA and CDR2 FQGNSA. This clonotype originated in a woman between 40 and 55 years old with Graves' ophthalmopathy. Material for sequencing was blood. J is TRBJ2-7 and V is TRBV7-2, with TRBD2 matching 9 bases. The CDR3 is CASALSFGLAGYEQYF. In DNA form, the CDR3 reads TGTGCCAGCGCCCTGAGCTTTGGCCTAGCGGGATACGAGCAGTACTTC. Complete variable domain (other parts from reference TRBV7-2 and TRBJ2-7): GAGVSQSPSNKVTEKGKDVELRCDPISGHTALYWYRQSLGQGLEFLIYFQGNSAPDKSGLPSDRFSAERTGGSVSTLTIQRTQQEDSAVYLCASALSFGLAGYEQYFGPGTRLTVT.